Given below is one TCR beta chain in context. Its antigen is as yet unknown. Assay: immunoSEQ multiplex PCR; the TCRdb copy retains only in-frame clones and omits some. This sample has about 240,000 clones, with about 86% found just once. CDR1 and CDR2 from the germline V gene are KGHSH and LQKENI. V dropped 3 bases and J dropped 4 bases, with 18 bases sitting between them. This CDR3 region has 16 residues. This record belongs to a study of Tregs in tolerant kidney transplant recipients. General observations from the study: Biological reproducibility was not directly addressed, but technical replication error appeared minimal.

This TCR came from a human donor in good health. The sequencing sample was made of CD4+ T cells from blood. The chain carries TRBV18 and TRBJ1-2; a weak D match, TRBD1 (5 bases). This CDR3 is CASSPEAGGLGYGYTF. As DNA, the CDR3 is TGTGCCAGCTCACCCGAGGCCGGGGGTCTCGGCTATGGCTACACCTTC.